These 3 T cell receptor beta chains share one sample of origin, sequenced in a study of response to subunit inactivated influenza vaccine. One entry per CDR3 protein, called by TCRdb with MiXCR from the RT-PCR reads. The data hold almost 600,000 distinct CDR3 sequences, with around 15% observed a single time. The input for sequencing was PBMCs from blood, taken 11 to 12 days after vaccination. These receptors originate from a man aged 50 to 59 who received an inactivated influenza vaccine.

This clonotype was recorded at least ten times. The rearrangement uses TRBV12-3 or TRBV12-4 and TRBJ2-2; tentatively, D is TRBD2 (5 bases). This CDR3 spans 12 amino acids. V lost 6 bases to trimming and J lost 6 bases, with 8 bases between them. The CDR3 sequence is CASSPGAGELFF. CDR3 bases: TGTGCCAGCAGCCCCGGGGCCGGGGAGCTGTTTTTT.

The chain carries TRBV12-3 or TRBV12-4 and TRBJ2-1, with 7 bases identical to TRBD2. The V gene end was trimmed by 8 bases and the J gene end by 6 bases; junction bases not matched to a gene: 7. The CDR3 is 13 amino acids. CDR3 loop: CASRSPSGNEQFF. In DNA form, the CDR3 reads TGTGCCAGCCGTTCACCTAGCGGCAATGAGCAGTTCTTC.

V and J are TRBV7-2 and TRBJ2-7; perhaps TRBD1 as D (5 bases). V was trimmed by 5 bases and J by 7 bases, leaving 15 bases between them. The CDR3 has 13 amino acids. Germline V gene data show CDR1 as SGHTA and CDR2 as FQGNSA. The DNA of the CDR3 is TGTGCCAGCAGCCCCGCCCCTAAGGGGGAGCAGTACTTC. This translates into CASSPAPKGEQYF.